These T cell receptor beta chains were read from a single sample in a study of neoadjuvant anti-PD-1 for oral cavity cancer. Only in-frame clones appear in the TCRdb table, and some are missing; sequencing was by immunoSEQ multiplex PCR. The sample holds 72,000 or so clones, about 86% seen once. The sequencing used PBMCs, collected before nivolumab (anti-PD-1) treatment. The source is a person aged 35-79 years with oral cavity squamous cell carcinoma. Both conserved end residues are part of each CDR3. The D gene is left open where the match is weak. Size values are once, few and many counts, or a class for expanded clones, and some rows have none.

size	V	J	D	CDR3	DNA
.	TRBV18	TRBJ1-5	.	CASSGPDQPQHF	TGTGCCAGCTCAGGGCCCGATCAGCCCCAGCATTTT
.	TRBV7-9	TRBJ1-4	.	CASSLAAGEKLFF	TGTGCCAGCAGCTTGGCGGCGGGGGAAAAACTGTTTTTT
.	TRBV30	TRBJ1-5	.	CAWSGQPYQPQHF	TGTGCCTGGAGTGGACAGCCCTATCAGCCCCAGCATTTT
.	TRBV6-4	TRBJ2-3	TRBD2	CASSEQAGGPLDTQYF	TGTGCCAGCAGTGAACAGGCGGGGGGGCCTTTAGATACGCAGTATTTT
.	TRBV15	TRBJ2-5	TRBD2	CATSGGVRQETQYF	TGTGCCACCAGCGGGGGGGTCCGCCAAGAGACCCAGTACTTC
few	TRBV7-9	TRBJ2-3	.	CASSTFIGTDTQYF	TGTGCCAGCAGCACCTTCATTGGCACAGATACGCAGTATTTT
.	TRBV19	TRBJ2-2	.	CASSKNRGGNTGELFF	TGTGCCAGTAGCAAAAACAGGGGGGGTAACACCGGGGAGCTGTTTTTT
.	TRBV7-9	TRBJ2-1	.	CASSLVGQSEQFF	TGTGCCAGCAGCTTAGTTGGGCAGTCCGAGCAGTTCTTC
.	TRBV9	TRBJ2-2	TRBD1	CASSVDRGHGELFF	TGTGCCAGCAGCGTAGACAGGGGTCACGGGGAGCTGTTTTTT
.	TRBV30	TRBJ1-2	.	CACGDYYTF	TGTGCCTGTGGTGACTACTACACCTTC
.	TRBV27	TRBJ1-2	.	CASRATRDSYGYTF	TGTGCCAGCAGGGCTACCCGGGATAGCTATGGCTACACCTTC
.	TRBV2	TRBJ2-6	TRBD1	CASIEYPGGSGANVLTF	TGTGCCAGCATTGAATATCCAGGGGGCTCTGGGGCCAACGTCCTGACTTTC
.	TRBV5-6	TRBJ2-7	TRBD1	CASSSPGQGSYEQYF	TGTGCCAGCAGCTCACCGGGACAGGGCTCCTACGAGCAGTACTTC
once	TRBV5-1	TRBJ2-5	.	CASSLGQLETQYF	TGCGCCAGCAGCTTGGGGCAACTAGAGACCCAGTACTTC
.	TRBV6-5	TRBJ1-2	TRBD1	CASSYNRGPPNYGYTF	TGTGCCAGCAGTTATAACAGGGGACCCCCTAACTATGGCTACACCTTC
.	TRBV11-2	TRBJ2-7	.	CASSQAYEQYF	TGTGCCAGCAGCCAAGCTTACGAGCAGTACTTC
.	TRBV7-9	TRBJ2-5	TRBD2	CASNKRTSGRETQYF	TGTGCCAGCAACAAAAGGACTAGCGGGAGAGAGACCCAGTACTTC
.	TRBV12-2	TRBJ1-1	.	CASREQNTEAFF	TGTGCAAGTCGCGAACAGAACACTGAAGCTTTCTTT
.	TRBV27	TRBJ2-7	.	CASSTPGRDRRYF	TGTGCCAGCAGTACCCCTGGCCGGGACCGAAGATACTTC
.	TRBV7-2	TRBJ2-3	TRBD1	CASSDRGQPDTQYF	TGTGCCAGCAGTGACAGGGGGCAACCAGATACGCAGTATTTT
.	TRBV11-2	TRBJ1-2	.	CASSYGQRVLYGYTF	TGTGCCAGCAGTTACGGACAGAGGGTATTGTATGGCTACACCTTC
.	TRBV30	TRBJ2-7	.	CAWSSGYEQYF	TGTGCCTGGTCGTCGGGGTACGAGCAGTACTTC
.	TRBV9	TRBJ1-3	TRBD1	CASSVEQGAGNTIYF	TGTGCCAGCAGCGTAGAACAGGGGGCTGGAAACACCATATATTTT
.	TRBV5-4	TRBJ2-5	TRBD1	CASSRAGQGTSKTQYF	TGTGCCAGCAGTCGTGCGGGACAGGGAACCTCGAAGACCCAGTACTTC